The source of this T cell receptor (beta chain) is a study of identical twins. This clonotype has just a few counts. The target antigen is unknown. Study-wide findings and caveats: It was possible that invariant MAIT and iNKT cells partly confounded the zero-insertion analyses.

TCRdb reprocessed the 5' RACE reads with MiXCR, giving one entry per CDR3 protein. The sample shows 750,000 to 950,000 distinct CDR3 sequences, more than 9% of them seen only once. In addition, the sample was reused for a study of yellow fever vaccine responses in identical twins.

The sequenced sample consisted of PBMCs. This TCR was recovered from a woman aged 18-35 years in good health.

The CDR3 coding sequence is TGCAGCGGACAGGGGGCCACCGGGGAGCTGTTTTTT. Amino acid sequence: CSGQGATGELFF. This chain joins TRBV29-1 and TRBJ2-2; the match to TRBD1 covers 10 bases. Germline V gene data show CDR1 as SQVTM and CDR2 as ANQGSEA. The CDR3 is 12 residues long. V lost 7 bases, J lost 4 bases, and 0 bases stayed unmatched.